This TCR beta chain came from a study of early T cells in non-severe SARS-CoV-2 infection. The study, taken as a whole, reports: Private and CD4 specificities were missed by VDJdb matching, which favored anti-spike CD8 responses.

The CDR3 is 16 amino acids. Germline V CDR1 and CDR2: SGHVS, FQNEAQ. V lost 6 bases to trimming and J lost 8 bases; unmatched junction nucleotides: 13. On this clonotype: The antigen remains undetermined.

From the 5' RACE reads, TCRdb called clonotypes with MiXCR, one entry per CDR3 protein. The sample lists approximately 97,000 distinct CDR3 sequences, less than 15% occurring once. The chain has TRBV7-8 and TRBJ2-1; TRBD2 matches 10 bases. Material for sequencing was whole blood. This receptor was taken from an adult who was a healthcare worker with PCR-confirmed SARS-CoV-2 infection or an uninfected control (not recorded which). CDR3 bases: TGTGCCAGCAGACAAGGAAGGCTAGCGGGAGTCGATGAGCAGTTCTTC. Protein sequence: CASRQGRLAGVDEQFF.